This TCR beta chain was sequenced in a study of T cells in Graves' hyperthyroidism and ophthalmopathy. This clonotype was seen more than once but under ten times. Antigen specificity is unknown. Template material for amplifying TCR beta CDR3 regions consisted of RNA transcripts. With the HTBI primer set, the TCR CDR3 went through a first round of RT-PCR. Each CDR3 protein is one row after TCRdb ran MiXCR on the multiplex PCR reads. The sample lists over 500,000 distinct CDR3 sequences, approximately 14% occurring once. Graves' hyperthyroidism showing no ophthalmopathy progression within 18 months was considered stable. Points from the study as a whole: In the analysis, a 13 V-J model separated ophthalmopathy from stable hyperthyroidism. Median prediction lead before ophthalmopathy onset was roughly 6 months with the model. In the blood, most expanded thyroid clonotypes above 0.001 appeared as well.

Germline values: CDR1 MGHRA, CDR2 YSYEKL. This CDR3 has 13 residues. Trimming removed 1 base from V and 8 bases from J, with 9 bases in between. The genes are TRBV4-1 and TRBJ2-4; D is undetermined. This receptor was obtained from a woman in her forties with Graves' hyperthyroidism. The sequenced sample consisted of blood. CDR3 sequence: CASSQVSEDIQYF. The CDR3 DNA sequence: TGCGCCAGCAGCCAAGTTTCCGAGGACATTCAGTACTTC.